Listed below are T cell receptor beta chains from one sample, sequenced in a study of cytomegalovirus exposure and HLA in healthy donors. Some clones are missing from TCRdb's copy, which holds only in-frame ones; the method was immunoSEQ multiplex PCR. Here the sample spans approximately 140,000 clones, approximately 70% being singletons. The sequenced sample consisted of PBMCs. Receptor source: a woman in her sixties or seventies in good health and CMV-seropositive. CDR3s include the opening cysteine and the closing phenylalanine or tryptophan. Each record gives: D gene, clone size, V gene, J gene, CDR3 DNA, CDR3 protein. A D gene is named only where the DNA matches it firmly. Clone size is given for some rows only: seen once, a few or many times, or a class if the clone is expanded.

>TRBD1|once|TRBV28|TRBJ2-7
TGTGCCAGCAGATCGACAGGGGACGAGCAGTACTTC
CASRSTGDEQYF
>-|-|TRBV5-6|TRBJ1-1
TGTGCCAGCAGTCTGGGGGGACTGAAAGGCACTGAAGCTTTCTTT
CASSLGGLKGTEAFF
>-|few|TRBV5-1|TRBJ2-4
TGCGCCAGCAGCTTGGTAGGCGGGGTAGCCAAAAACATTCAGTACTTC
CASSLVGGVAKNIQYF
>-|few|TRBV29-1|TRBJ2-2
TGCAGCGTTTCTTACACCGGGGAGCTGTTTTTT
CSVSYTGELFF
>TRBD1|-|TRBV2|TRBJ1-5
TGTGCCAGCAGTGACTTTAAGGACAGGGAAGTTTACCAGCCCCAGCATTTT
CASSDFKDREVYQPQHF
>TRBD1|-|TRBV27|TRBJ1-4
TGTGCCAGCCGACTTCCGGGACAGGGGGAAGAAAAACTGTTTTTT
CASRLPGQGEEKLFF
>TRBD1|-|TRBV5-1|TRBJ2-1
TGCGCCAGCAGCCGGGACAGGGCTACGGATGAGCAGTTCTTC
CASSRDRATDEQFF
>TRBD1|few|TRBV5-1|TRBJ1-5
TGCGCCAGCAGCGGGGGACAGGAGAATCAGCCCCAGCATTTT
CASSGGQENQPQHF
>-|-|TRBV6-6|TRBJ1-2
TGTGCCAGCAGTGACGGAGTTGGTCCCCGAAGAGGCTACACCTTC
CASSDGVGPRRGYTF
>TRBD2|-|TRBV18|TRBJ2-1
TGTGCCAGCTCACCCCGACCACTAGCGGACAATGAGCAGTTCTTC
CASSPRPLADNEQFF